This T cell receptor beta chain was captured in a study of radiation and T cells in renal cell carcinoma (dated by TCRdb to 2018 to 2021). As for the study more broadly: Samples came from a clinical trial, in which primary renal cell carcinomas received 15 Gy stereotactic body radiation therapy followed by nephrectomy 4 weeks later. A total of some 55 samples underwent TCR beta sequencing, made up of about 25 tumors and around 27 peripheral blood samples. Across all 50 or so samples, 4,016,671 unique CDR3 nucleotide sequences, encoding 2.5 million to 3 million unique CDR3 amino acid sequences, were identified. Here is what the overall study found, with its caveats: Dynamics of the blood repertoire were not tracked past 4 weeks after treatment. The single-armed trial design could not address effects of radiation dose or scheduling on the TCR repertoire. No pretreatment tumor biopsies were available, so the baseline intratumoral presence of clonotypes could not be determined. In blood, the top tumor clonotypes increased between baseline and 2 weeks post-radiation and then shrank by 4 weeks, which suggests that tumor-resident clones expanded only transiently.

The time point label corresponds to: blood 2 weeks post-SBRT. The label giving this sample's treatment or condition can be read as: 15 Gy SBRT to primary tumor, nephrectomy 4 weeks later. To follow tumor-enriched clonotypes, peripheral blood was collected serially from radiation-treated patients at baseline and again at 2 weeks and 4 weeks after SBRT. Renal cell carcinoma with clear cell pathology was present in all patients. Genomic DNA for TCR sequencing was prepared using the QIAamp DNA Blood Mini Kit (Qiagen). Samples were included in the analyses only if all quality control checks were passed. TCR beta libraries were generated from genomic DNA with the immunoSEQ kit, following the manufacturer's recommendations. To prepare libraries, a first multiplex PCR with proprietary primers was run, followed by a second PCR that added unique barcodes, and a bead cleanup was done after each round. Each sample batch included a kit-provided positive control reaction and a negative control reaction. The final libraries were assessed on an Agilent 4200 TapeStation D1000 ScreenTape, pooled by volume, and quantified by qPCR. An Illumina NextSeq500 fitted with a MidOutput 150-cycle cartridge performed the sequencing, running 156 Read1 cycles and 15 Index1 cycles with the kit's custom primers. The pooled library was loaded at 0.85 to 1 pM, with an approximately 21% PhiX control spiked in. The source study handled its data this way. Vendor-processed data were analyzed in R, and a clonotype was defined as all T cells sharing the same CDR3 nucleotide sequence. For clone abundance analyses, frequencies were normalized to the 10,000 most abundant clones in each sample. Public T cell clones, which averaged fewer than five per sample, were removed prior to analysis. A difference in abundance of at least 32-fold between compartments was used to define tumor-enriched and baseline blood-enriched clonotypes. Clonotypes expanded or contracted between blood time points were identified with a beta-binomial differential abundance model. Tumor-blood repertoire similarity was measured with the Baroni-Urbani and Buser coefficient, and groups were compared using two-tailed Wilcoxon tests in R. Drawn from immuneACCESS, this table holds only the in-frame rearrangements with V and J called that TCRdb kept. Clones are partly lost; checked studies trace under half to an unresolved V gene and leave the rest unexplained. V and J calls plus clone size are reproduced from that table; the DNA served to infer D and trimming. The sample data list roughly 130,000 clones, and 70% to 90% of these were observed just once. The top ten clonotypes cover 5% to 6% of the sample.

About this clone itself: Its antigen remains unidentified. Base qualities were left out, and no much larger clone turns up one base away.

This clonotype was obtained from a woman aged 70-85 years with renal cell carcinoma. Source: blood, taken from a patient whose treatment included radiotherapy and nephrectomy.

The bases read TGTGCCAGCAGAGGTGCAGCGCGCAATCAGCCCCAGCATTTT. This sequence encodes CASRGAARNQPQHF. The chain uses TRBV28 and TRBJ1-5; the D gene cannot be named for sure. Cut back by 6 bases and 2 bases, the V and J ends lie 11 bases apart. The CDR3 has 14 amino acids, counting the end cysteine and phenylalanine. Solely the CDR3 DNA is kept, with 42 bases framed from the first base. CDR1 and CDR2, looked up from the germline V gene, are MDHEN and SYDVKM.